Reported below is one T cell receptor (beta chain). Authors' analysis steps: By means of reference gene primer amplification, nucleated cell counts were estimated. Sequencing used immunoSEQ multiplex PCR; TCRdb keeps in-frame clones, though not all of them. V, J and clone size are those of that table, while D and trimming were read from the DNA. The sample has roughly 170,000 clones, about 87% seen once. These data are taken from a study of blood T cell repertoires in COVID-19. Study as a whole: Both acute and convalescent COVID-19 samples were obtained from the United States, Italy and Spain. From T cells, B-cell-depleted T cells, or PBMCs came the material, which was cDNA or gDNA.

The ends were cut back, 5 bases at V and 6 bases at J, with 14 bases in the middle. The CDR3 sequence is 13 residues long. The germline gives CDR1 KGHSH, CDR2 LQKENI. Sequencing was done on a sample of peripheral blood. The clonotype originates from a man between 60 and 75 years old with acute or convalescent COVID-19. The chain links TRBV18 to TRBJ2-7; TRBD2 might be the D (5 bases). The CDR3 here is CASSSNPGGEQYV. In DNA, the CDR3 is TGTGCCAGCTCATCAAATCCCGGAGGCGAGCAGTACGTC.